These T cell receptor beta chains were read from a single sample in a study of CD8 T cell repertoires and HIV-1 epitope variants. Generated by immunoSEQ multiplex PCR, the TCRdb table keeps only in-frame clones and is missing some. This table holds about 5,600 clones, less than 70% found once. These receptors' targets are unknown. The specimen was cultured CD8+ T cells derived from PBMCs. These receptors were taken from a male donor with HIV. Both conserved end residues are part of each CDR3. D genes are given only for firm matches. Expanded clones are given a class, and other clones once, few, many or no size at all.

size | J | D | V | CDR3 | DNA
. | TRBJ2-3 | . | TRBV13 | CASSHNLEGSDTQYF | TGTGCCAGCAGCCACAATCTGGAGGGTTCAGATACGCAGTATTTT
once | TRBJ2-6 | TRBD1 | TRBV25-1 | CASSDNRDRSSGANVLTF | TGTGCCAGCAGTGATAACCGGGACAGGAGCTCTGGGGCCAACGTCCTGACTTTC
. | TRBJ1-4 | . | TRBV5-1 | CASSLVGGQANEKLFF | TGCGCCAGCAGCTTGGTCGGGGGTCAAGCTAATGAAAAACTGTTTTTT
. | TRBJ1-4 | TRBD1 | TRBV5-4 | CASSPGERTGNEKLFF | TGTGCCAGCAGTCCCGGGGAGAGGACAGGAAATGAAAAACTGTTTTTT
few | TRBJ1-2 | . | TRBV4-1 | CASSQDPSGNRRYGYTF | TGCGCCAGCAGCCAAGACCCCTCGGGTAACAGGCGGTATGGCTACACCTTC
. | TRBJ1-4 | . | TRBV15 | CATSRDRGGEKLFF | TGTGCCACCAGCAGAGACAGGGGTGGGGAAAAACTGTTTTTT
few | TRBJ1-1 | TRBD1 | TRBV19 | CASRTGVRNTEAFF | TGTGCCAGTAGGACAGGGGTGCGGAACACTGAAGCTTTCTTT
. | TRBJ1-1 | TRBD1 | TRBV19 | CASSAPGQMNTEAFF | TGTGCCAGTAGTGCGCCGGGACAGATGAACACTGAAGCTTTCTTT
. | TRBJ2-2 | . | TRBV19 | CASDPNTGELFF | TGTGCCAGTGACCCGAACACCGGGGAGCTGTTTTTT
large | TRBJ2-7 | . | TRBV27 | CASSLSQGTLSYEQYF | TGTGCCAGCAGTTTATCACAGGGAACCCTCTCCTACGAGCAGTACTTC
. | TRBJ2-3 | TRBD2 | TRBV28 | CASSLGGVFADTQYF | TGTGCCAGCAGTTTGGGGGGGGTATTTGCAGATACGCAGTATTTT
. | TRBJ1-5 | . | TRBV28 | CASSFAGPPNQPQHF | TGTGCCAGCAGTTTTGCAGGGCCCCCAAATCAGCCCCAGCATTTT
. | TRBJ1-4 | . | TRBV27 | CASSFVTGGVEKLFF | TGTGCCAGCAGTTTTGTCACTGGGGGAGTCGAAAAACTGTTTTTT
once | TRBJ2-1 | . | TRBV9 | CASSVVATDEQFF | TGTGCCAGCAGCGTAGTGGCTACCGATGAGCAGTTCTTC
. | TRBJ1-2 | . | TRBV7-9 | CASSLAAGNGYTF | TGTGCCAGCAGCTTAGCTGCGGGTAATGGCTACACCTTC
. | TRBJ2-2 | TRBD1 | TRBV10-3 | CAIRGTGNTGELFF | TGTGCCATCAGGGGGACAGGGAACACCGGGGAGCTGTTTTTT
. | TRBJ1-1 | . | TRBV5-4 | CASSLGMTEAFF | TGTGCCAGCAGCTTAGGAATGACTGAAGCTTTCTTT
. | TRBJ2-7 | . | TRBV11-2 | CASSLELYEQYF | TGTGCCAGCAGCTTAGAACTCTACGAGCAGTACTTC
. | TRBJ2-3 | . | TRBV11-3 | CASSSDRFDTQYF | TGTGCCAGCAGCTCCGACCGTTTCGATACGCAGTATTTT
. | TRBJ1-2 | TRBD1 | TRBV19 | CASSPQGADYGYTF | TGTGCCAGTAGTCCTCAGGGGGCCGACTATGGCTACACCTTC
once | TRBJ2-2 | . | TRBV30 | CAWSVVRGLVTGELFF | TGTGCCTGGAGTGTAGTTCGGGGGCTAGTCACCGGGGAGCTGTTTTTT
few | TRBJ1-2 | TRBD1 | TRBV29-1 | CSVAGTGDYGYTF | TGCAGCGTCGCCGGGACAGGGGACTATGGCTACACCTTC
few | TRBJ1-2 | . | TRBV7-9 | CASSLGTWSPDGYTF | TGTGCCAGCAGCTTAGGAACTTGGAGTCCCGATGGCTACACCTTC
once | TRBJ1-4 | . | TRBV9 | CASSGTGTGNEKLFF | TGTGCCAGCAGCGGCACCGGGACTGGTAATGAAAAACTGTTTTTT
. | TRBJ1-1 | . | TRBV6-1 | CASSEVGGDIAEAFF | TGTGCCAGCAGTGAAGTTGGAGGGGATATCGCTGAAGCTTTCTTT
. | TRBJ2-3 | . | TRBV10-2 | CASSDWRSAGTDTQYF | TGCGCCAGCAGTGACTGGCGGAGCGCGGGCACAGATACGCAGTATTTT
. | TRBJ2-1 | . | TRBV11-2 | CASSSGTNYNEQFF | TGTGCCAGCAGTTCCGGGACAAACTACAATGAGCAGTTCTTC
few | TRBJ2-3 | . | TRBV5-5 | CASSLWGPTDTQYF | TGTGCCAGCAGCTTATGGGGACCCACAGATACGCAGTATTTT
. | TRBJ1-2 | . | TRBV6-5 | CASSLHDRDGYTF | TGTGCCAGCAGTTTACACGATCGGGATGGCTACACCTTC
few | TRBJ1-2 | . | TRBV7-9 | CASSPTGSYGYTF | TGTGCCAGCAGCCCGACAGGTAGCTATGGCTACACCTTC
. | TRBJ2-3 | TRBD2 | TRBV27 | CASRASGRYITDTQYF | TGTGCCAGCCGCGCTAGCGGGAGGTATATCACAGATACGCAGTATTTT
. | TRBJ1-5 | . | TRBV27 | CASSSRPDNPSNQPQHF | TGTGCCAGCAGTTCACGGCCAGACAATCCTAGCAATCAGCCCCAGCATTTT
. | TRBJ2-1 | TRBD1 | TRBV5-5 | CASSTGTDFNNEQFF | TGTGCCAGCAGCACCGGGACAGATTTTAACAATGAGCAGTTCTTC
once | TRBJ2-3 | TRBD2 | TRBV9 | CASSVGLAGELSTDTQYF | TGTGCCAGCAGCGTAGGACTAGCGGGGGAGCTTAGCACAGATACGCAGTATTTT
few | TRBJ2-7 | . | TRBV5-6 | CASSLGSSYEQYF | TGTGCCAGCAGCTTGGGCAGCTCCTACGAGCAGTACTTC
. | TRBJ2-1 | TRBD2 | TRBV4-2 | CASSQDTSGSSYNEQFF | TGTGCCAGCAGCCAAGATACTAGCGGAAGCTCCTACAATGAGCAGTTCTTC
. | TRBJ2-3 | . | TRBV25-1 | CATEFNTQYF | TGTGCCACCGAATTCAATACGCAGTATTTT
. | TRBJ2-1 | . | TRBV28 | CASRPRQPDYNEQFF | TGTGCCAGCAGACCTAGACAGCCTGATTACAATGAGCAGTTCTTC
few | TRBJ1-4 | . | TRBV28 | CASRVMTTNEKLFF | TGTGCCAGCAGGGTTATGACAACTAATGAAAAACTGTTTTTT
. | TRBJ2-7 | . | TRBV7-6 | CASSLADSYEQYF | TGTGCCAGCAGCCTTGCCGACTCCTACGAGCAGTACTTC
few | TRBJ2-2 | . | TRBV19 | CASSIVPGGELFF | TGTGCCAGTAGTATAGTACCGGGCGGGGAGCTGTTTTTT
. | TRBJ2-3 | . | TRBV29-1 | CSVEEGTTDTQYF | TGCAGCGTTGAGGAGGGAACCACAGATACGCAGTATTTT
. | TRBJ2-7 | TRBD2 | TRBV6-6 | CASSYSGEGYEQYF | TGTGCCAGCAGTTACTCAGGGGAGGGCTACGAGCAGTACTTC
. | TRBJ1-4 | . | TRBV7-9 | CASSLVGTEKLFF | TGTGCCAGCAGCTTAGTGGGAACTGAAAAACTGTTTTTT
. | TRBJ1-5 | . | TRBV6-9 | CASSPYSGSNQPQHF | TGTGCCAGCAGTCCCTACTCGGGGAGCAATCAGCCCCAGCATTTT
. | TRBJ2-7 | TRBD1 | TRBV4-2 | CASTRDSTYEQYF | TGTGCCAGCACCCGGGACAGTACCTACGAGCAGTACTTC
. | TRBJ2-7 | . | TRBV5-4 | CASSLSHEQYF | TGTGCCAGCAGCTTGTCCCACGAGCAGTACTTC
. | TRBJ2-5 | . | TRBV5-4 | CASSLDETQYF | TGTGCCAGCAGCTTGGATGAGACCCAGTACTTC
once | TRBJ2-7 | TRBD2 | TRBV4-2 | CASSQDEKWASGRALGEQYF | TGTGCCAGCAGCCAAGATGAGAAGTGGGCTAGCGGGAGGGCCTTGGGGGAGCAGTACTTC
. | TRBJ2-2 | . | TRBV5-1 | CASSRSPGELFF | TGCGCCAGCAGCCGGAGTCCGGGGGAGCTGTTTTTT
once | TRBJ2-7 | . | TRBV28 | CASRTARSSYEQYF | TGTGCCAGCAGAACAGCGCGAAGCTCCTACGAGCAGTACTTC